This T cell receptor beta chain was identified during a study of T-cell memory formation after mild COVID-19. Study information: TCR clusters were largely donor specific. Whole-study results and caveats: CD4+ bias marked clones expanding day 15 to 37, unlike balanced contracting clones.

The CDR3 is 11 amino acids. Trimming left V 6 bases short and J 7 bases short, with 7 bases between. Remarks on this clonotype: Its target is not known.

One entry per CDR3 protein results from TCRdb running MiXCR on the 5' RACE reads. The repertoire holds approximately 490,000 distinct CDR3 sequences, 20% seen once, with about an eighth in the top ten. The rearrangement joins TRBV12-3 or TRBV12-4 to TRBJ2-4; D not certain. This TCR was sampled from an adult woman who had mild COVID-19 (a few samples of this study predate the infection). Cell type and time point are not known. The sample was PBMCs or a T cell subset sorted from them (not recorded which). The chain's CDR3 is CASSRVNIQYF. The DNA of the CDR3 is TGTGCCAGCAGCCGGGTGAACATTCAGTACTTC.